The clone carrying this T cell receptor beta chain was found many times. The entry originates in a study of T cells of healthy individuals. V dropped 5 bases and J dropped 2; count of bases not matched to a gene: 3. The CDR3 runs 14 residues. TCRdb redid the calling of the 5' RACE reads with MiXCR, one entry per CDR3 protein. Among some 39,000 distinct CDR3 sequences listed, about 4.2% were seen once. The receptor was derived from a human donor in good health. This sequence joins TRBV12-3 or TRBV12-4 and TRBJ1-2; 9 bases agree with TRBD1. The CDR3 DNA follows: TGTGCCAGCAGTCCGACAGGGGGGAACTATGGCTACACCTTC. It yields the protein CASSPTGGNYGYTF.